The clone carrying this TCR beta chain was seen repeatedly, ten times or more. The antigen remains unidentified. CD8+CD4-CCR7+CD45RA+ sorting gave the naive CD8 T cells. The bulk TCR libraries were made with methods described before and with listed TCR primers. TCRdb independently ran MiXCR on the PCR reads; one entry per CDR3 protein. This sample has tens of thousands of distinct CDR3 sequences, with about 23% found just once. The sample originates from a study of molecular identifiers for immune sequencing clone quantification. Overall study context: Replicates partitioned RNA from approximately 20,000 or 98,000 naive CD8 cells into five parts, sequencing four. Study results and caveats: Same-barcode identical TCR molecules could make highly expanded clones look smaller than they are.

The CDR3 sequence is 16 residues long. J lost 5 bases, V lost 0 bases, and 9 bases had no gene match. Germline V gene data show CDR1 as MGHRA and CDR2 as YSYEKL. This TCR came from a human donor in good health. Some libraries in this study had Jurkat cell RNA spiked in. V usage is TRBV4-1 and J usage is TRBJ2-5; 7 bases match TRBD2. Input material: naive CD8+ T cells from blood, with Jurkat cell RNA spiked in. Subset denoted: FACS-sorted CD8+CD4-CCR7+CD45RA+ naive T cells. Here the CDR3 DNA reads TGCGCCAGCAGCCAAGAGGGCGCGGGGGTGTATGAGACCCAGTACTTC. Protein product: CASSQEGAGVYETQYF.